These 26 T cell receptor beta chains were sequenced from one sample in a study of identical twins. One entry per CDR3 protein, called by TCRdb with MiXCR from the 5' RACE reads. The table has approximately 490,000 distinct CDR3 sequences, about 20% seen once. A further study also used this sample, focusing on yellow fever vaccine responses in identical twins.

The specimen sequenced was CD4+ T cells sorted from blood. The receptor source for this set is a young woman in good health.

This clonotype came up a few times. The chain uses TRBV20-1 and TRBJ2-3; 7 bases match TRBD2. Germline trimming cut 4 bases from V and 0 bases from J; bases unmatched to any gene: 7. The CDR3 sequence is 15 residues long. Germline values: CDR1 DFQATT, CDR2 SNEGSKA (reference sequence). The CDR3 bases are TGCAGTGCTACCCGGGCTAGCGGAAGCACAGATACGCAGTATTTT. Translating gives CSATRASGSTDTQYF.

This clonotype was seen a handful of times. The V and J genes are TRBV11-3 and TRBJ1-1, with D unclear. Germline-derived CDR1 and CDR2 are SGHNT and YENEEA. The CDR3 totals 13 residues. Trimming left V 4 bases short and J 3 bases short, with 9 bases between. The CDR3 bases are TGTGCCAGCAGCTACTCTAAGGACACTGAAGCTTTCTTT. This translates into CASSYSKDTEAFF.

The genes are TRBV7-9 and TRBJ2-7; the match to TRBD1 covers 8 bases. The CDR3 is 14 residues long. In germline, CDR1 is SEHNR, CDR2 FQNEAQ (reference sequence). The ends lost 3 bases at V and 4 bases at J; junction bases unmatched: 5. The CDR3 region is CASSFGTGKYEQYF. DNA for the CDR3: TGTGCCAGCAGCTTTGGGACAGGAAAATACGAGCAGTACTTC.

This clonotype was found a few times. V gene TRBV2 combines with J gene TRBJ2-1; 15 bases are a match to TRBD2. Germline CDR1 reads SNHLY; CDR2 reads FYNNEI. This CDR3 is built from 17 residues. J gave up 4 bases and V 6 bases, and 7 bases lay outside the gene matches. This CDR3 is CASRKGTSGRIYNEQFF. Here the CDR3 DNA reads TGTGCCAGCAGGAAAGGGACTAGCGGGAGGATATACAATGAGCAGTTCTTC.

This clonotype was seen a handful of times. V usage is TRBV7-9 and J usage is TRBJ2-5; 9 bases fit TRBD2. The CDR3 runs to 16 residues. CDR1 and CDR2 (germline): SEHNR, FQNEAQ (reference sequence). Trimming removed 6 bases from V and 2 bases from J; junction bases left unmatched: 10. This CDR3 is CASRKGSGGTQETQYF. For the CDR3, the DNA is TGTGCCAGCAGAAAGGGGAGCGGGGGGACTCAAGAGACCCAGTACTTC.

The DNA of the CDR3 is TGTGCCAGCAGTACTTACACTGAAGCTTTCTTT. Its translation is CASSTYTEAFF. The rearrangement joins TRBV7-9 to TRBJ1-1; D gene ambiguous. CDR3 length equals 11 residues. V gave up 6 bases and J gave up 3 bases, with 5 bases separating them. The germline CDR1 and CDR2 sequences are SEHNR and FQNEAQ (reference sequence).

V usage is TRBV5-1 and J usage is TRBJ2-7; the match to TRBD2 covers 8 bases. Germline-derived CDR1 and CDR2 are SGHRS and YFSETQ. V lost 0 bases to trimming and J lost 3 bases; unmatched junction nucleotides: 8. The CDR3 is made up of 16 amino acids. The CDR3 bases are TGCGCCAGCAGCTTGGGCCCGGGGGGGCTTTACTACGAGCAGTACTTC. This encodes CASSLGPGGLYYEQYF.

The J gene is TRBJ2-3, the V gene TRBV5-1, with D tentatively TRBD1 (6 bases). CDR1 SGHRS and CDR2 YFSETQ come from the germline V gene. This CDR3 has 15 amino acids. V was trimmed by 4 bases and J by 0 bases, leaving 12 bases between them. Written as DNA, the CDR3 is TGCGCCAGCAGCCAGGGACAACCTAGCACAGATACGCAGTATTTT. Protein product: CASSQGQPSTDTQYF. The full variable domain, completed using reference TRBV5-1 and TRBJ2-3, is KAGVTQTPRYLIKTRGQQVTLSCSPISGHRSVSWYQQTPGQGLQFLFEYFSETQRNKGNFPGRFSGRQFSNSRSEMNVSTLELGDSALYLCASSQGQPSTDTQYFGPGTRLTVL.

This chain connects TRBV20-1 to TRBJ2-3; weak D call: TRBD1 (5 bases). There are 11 residues in the CDR3. V gave up 6 bases and J gave up 12 bases, with 16 bases separating them. Germline V lookup: CDR1 DFQATT, CDR2 SNEGSKA (reference sequence). DNA for the CDR3: TGCAGTGCAAAAGGAGAAAGGGGCCAGTATTTT. Its protein is CSAKGERGQYF.

The rearrangement uses TRBV18 and TRBJ2-5; a weak D match, TRBD2 (5 bases). The CDR3 length is 12 residues. Deletions cut 6 bases from V and 6 bases from J, with 11 bases between. From germline, CDR1 is KGHSH and CDR2 LQKENI. This CDR3 is CASSWELQTQYF. The CDR3 DNA reads TGTGCCAGCTCCTGGGAGCTGCAGACCCAGTACTTC.

The chain couples TRBV25-1 to TRBJ2-5; 8 positions agree with TRBD2. The CDR3 sequence is 14 residues long. Germline CDR1 is MGHDK and CDR2 is SYGVNS. V was clipped by 3 bases and J by 5 bases; unmatched bases: 5. This chain's CDR3 is CASSDYSGVETQYF. In nucleotides, the CDR3 is TGTGCCAGCAGTGATTATAGCGGGGTGGAGACCCAGTACTTC.

This clonotype has only a few counts. The J gene is TRBJ2-3, the V gene TRBV20-1; D remains ambiguous. This CDR3 has 12 amino acids. Trimming pared 2 bases from V and 3 bases from J, leaving 6 bases between. Germline lookup yields CDR1 DFQATT and CDR2 SNEGSKA (reference sequence). The CDR3 loop is CSARPRTDTQYF. In DNA, the CDR3 is TGCAGTGCTAGACCTCGGACAGATACGCAGTATTTT.

The table lists this clonotype with a few counts. The gene calls are TRBV20-1 and TRBJ1-1, with D unresolved. V was clipped by 4 bases and J by 1 base, with 10 bases between them. The CDR3 consists of 13 residues. Germline V lookup: CDR1 DFQATT, CDR2 SNEGSKA (reference sequence). The CDR3 nucleotides are TGCAGTGCTATGAAACGGGAGAACACTGAAGCTTTCTTT. This codes for CSAMKRENTEAFF.

V gene TRBV3-1 combines with J gene TRBJ2-3; D gene ambiguous. This CDR3 has 13 amino acids. From germline, CDR1 is LGHDT and CDR2 YNNKEL (reference sequence). Trimming removed 2 bases at V and 8 bases at J, with 11 bases between. The CDR3 DNA reads TGTGCCAGCAGCCAACCGCGGTGGGGTACGCAGTATTTT. This gives the protein CASSQPRWGTQYF.

CDR3 residues: CASSLDLREETQYF. The CDR3 DNA sequence: TGTGCCAGCAGCTTAGATTTGCGGGAAGAGACCCAGTACTTC. The rearrangement links TRBV11-2 to TRBJ2-5; possibly TRBD2 for D (5 bases). This CDR3 has 14 amino acids. Germline assignment: CDR1 SGHAT and CDR2 FQNNGV. V was shortened by 0 bases and J by 3 bases, with 8 bases between the two germline ends.

The genes are TRBV10-2 and TRBJ2-3; TRBD2 matches 13 bases. CDR3 length: 19 amino acids. After removal of 7 bases from V and 4 bases from J, the junction contained 17 bases not matched to a gene. CDR1 and CDR2 (germline): WSHSY, SAAADI. CDR3 region: CASKRSAGLAGEYADTQYF. CDR3 sequence (DNA): TGCGCCAGCAAAAGGTCGGCAGGACTAGCGGGAGAATATGCAGATACGCAGTATTTT.

The chain carries TRBV27 and TRBJ2-5, with 8 nucleotides matching TRBD2. Per germline, CDR1 MNHEY and CDR2 SMNVEV (reference sequence). The V gene end was trimmed by 5 bases and the J gene end by 4 bases; junction bases not matched to a gene: 9. CDR3 length equals 15 residues. The CDR3 loop reads CASSGGSGSPETQYF. In nucleotides, the CDR3 is TGTGCCAGCAGTGGGGGCAGCGGGAGTCCAGAGACCCAGTACTTC.

This clonotype was counted a few times. The V gene is TRBV10-3, the J gene TRBJ2-1; unclear D gene. CDR1 is ENHRY, CDR2 SYGVKD, per germline. V lost 4 bases to trimming and J lost 9 bases, with 13 bases between them. The length of the CDR3 is 13 residues. The CDR3 region has the DNA TGTGCCATCAGTGTGCAGGCCCGGAGTGAGCAGTTCTTC. It is translated as CAISVQARSEQFF.

The chain recombines TRBV5-1 with TRBJ2-5; possible D gene TRBD1, 6 bases. The CDR3 runs to 16 residues. Germline V gene sequence: CDR1 SGHRS, CDR2 YFSETQ. V shed 2 bases and J shed 4 bases, with 18 bases lying between them. CDR3 in DNA: TGCGCCAGCAGCTTCAATGACAGGCCTTATTCAGAGACCCAGTACTTC. Amino acids: CASSFNDRPYSETQYF. Using reference TRBV5-1 and TRBJ2-5 for the parts outside the CDR3, the full variable domain is KAGVTQTPRYLIKTRGQQVTLSCSPISGHRSVSWYQQTPGQGLQFLFEYFSETQRNKGNFPGRFSGRQFSNSRSEMNVSTLELGDSALYLCASSFNDRPYSETQYFGPGTRLLVL.

The rearrangement uses TRBV12-3 or TRBV12-4 and TRBJ2-1, with TRBD1 matching 9 bases. Trimming took 3 bases from V and 4 from J; bases not matched to a gene: 4. There are 15 residues in the CDR3. DNA of the CDR3: TGTGCCAGCAGTTTTCGGGGACAGGGATACAATGAGCAGTTCTTC. Amino acids: CASSFRGQGYNEQFF.

This chain joins TRBV6-1 and TRBJ2-2; possible D gene TRBD1, 6 bases. With 7 bases removed from V and 5 bases from J, the gap between germline ends came to 11 bases. The germline V gene encodes CDR1 MNHNS and CDR2 SASEGT. CDR3 length: 13 amino acids. The CDR3 sequence is CASNRDRTGELFF. The CDR3 bases are TGTGCCAGCAACCGCGACAGGACCGGGGAGCTGTTTTTT.

The genes are TRBV15 and TRBJ2-2; a weak D match, TRBD2 (5 bases). The germline V and J ends were trimmed by 5 bases and 6 bases, with 13 bases remaining between them. This CDR3 region has 14 residues. The germline gives CDR1 LNHNV, CDR2 YYDKDF (reference sequence). The CDR3 DNA is TGTGCCACCAGCGGCGAGGGCGTTCCCGGGGAGCTGTTTTTT. As protein: CATSGEGVPGELFF.

This clonotype was observed a handful of times. J is TRBJ2-2 and V is TRBV12-3 or TRBV12-4; D remains unclear. This CDR3 contains 17 residues. Trimming pared 5 bases from V and 7 bases from J, leaving 23 bases between. The chain's CDR3 is CASSPWRGSLLFGELFF. CDR3 nucleotide sequence: TGTGCCAGCAGTCCCTGGCGCGGTTCTCTCCTTTTCGGGGAGCTGTTTTTT.

The chain recombines TRBV12-3 or TRBV12-4 with TRBJ2-1; 7 nucleotides agree with TRBD1. With V trimmed by 6 bases and J by 4 bases, 3 bases remained unmatched. CDR3 size: 13 residues. The CDR3 nucleotides read TGTGCCAGCAGGCAACAGGGGTACAATGAGCAGTTCTTC. Its protein product is CASRQQGYNEQFF.

The V call is TRBV10-3, the J call TRBJ1-4; 8 bases map to TRBD1. Germline V gene data show CDR1 as ENHRY and CDR2 as SYGVKD. J was trimmed by 8 bases and V by 8 bases; bases with no gene match: 7. The CDR3 is 13 amino acids. The CDR3 coding sequence is TGTGCCATCGCAGACAGGGGCGGGGAAAAACTGTTTTTT. Protein: CAIADRGGEKLFF.

The table lists this clonotype with a few counts. The chain recombines TRBV5-1 with TRBJ2-1, with D perhaps matching TRBD1 or TRBD2 (7 bases each). V was clipped by 4 bases and J by 7 bases, with 21 bases between them. The CDR3 runs 16 residues. Germline V CDR1 and CDR2: SGHRS, YFSETQ. The CDR3 is CASSPGLGGLSNEQFF. DNA of the CDR3: TGCGCCAGCAGCCCCGGACTAGGGGGCTTGAGTAATGAGCAGTTCTTC.